This T cell receptor beta chain was recorded in a study of glioma-infiltrating T cells. General study results and limits: Above-expected tissue-blood divergence occurred in all gliomas, most in low-grade ones.

Germline V gene lookup returns CDR1 SGHTA and CDR2 FQGTGA. The CDR3 is 15 residues long. On this clonotype itself: Its specificity is unknown. Since a much larger clone is just one base distant, this may be a read error.

TCR alpha and beta CDR3 regions were amplified from RNA using iRepertoire nested multiplex PCR. Tissue mRNA or PBMC total RNA, roughly 90-450 ng, went into one-step reverse transcription and amplification. From the multiplex PCR reads, TCRdb called clonotypes with MiXCR, one entry per CDR3 protein. There are roughly 200,000 distinct CDR3 sequences in the sample; approximately 30% occur only once, and 20% lies in the top ten. This clonotype was sampled from a human donor with low-grade glioma or glioblastoma, undergoing nonglioma brain surgery, or in good health (not recorded which). The sequencing input was glioma tissue, nonneoplastic brain tissue, or PBMCs (not recorded which). This sequence joins TRBV7-3 and TRBJ2-5; 7 bases match TRBD1. This CDR3 is CASSLSGTDTEIQYF. CDR3 coding DNA: TGTGCCAGCAGCTTATCAGGGACAGATACGGAGATCCAGTACTTC.